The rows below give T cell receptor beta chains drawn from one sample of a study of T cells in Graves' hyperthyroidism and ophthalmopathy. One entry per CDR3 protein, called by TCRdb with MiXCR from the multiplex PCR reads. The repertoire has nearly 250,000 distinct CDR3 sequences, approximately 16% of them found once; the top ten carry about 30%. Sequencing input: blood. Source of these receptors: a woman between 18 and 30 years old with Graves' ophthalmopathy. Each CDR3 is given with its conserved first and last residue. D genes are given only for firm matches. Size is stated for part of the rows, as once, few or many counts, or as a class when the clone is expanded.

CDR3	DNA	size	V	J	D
CASRWTYAYQETQYF	TGTGCCAGCCGGTGGACGTATGCGTACCAAGAGACCCAGTACTTC	many	TRBV6-1	TRBJ2-5	-
CASSPSSGREYDEQFF	TGTGCCAGCAGCCCTTCTAGCGGGAGGGAGTATGATGAGCAGTTCTTC	once	TRBV27	TRBJ2-1	TRBD2
CASRDSLITGYTF	TGTGCCAGCAGGGACAGCTTAATTACTGGCTACACCTTC	many	TRBV7-9	TRBJ1-2	-
CASSSPSGVYNEQFF	TGTGCCAGCAGTTCGCCTAGCGGGGTTTACAATGAGCAGTTCTTC	many	TRBV27	TRBJ2-1	TRBD2
CASSRTGGWQPQHF	TGTGCCAGTAGCCGGACAGGGGGCTGGCAGCCCCAGCATTTT	many	TRBV19	TRBJ1-5	TRBD1
CASSPSRGGEKLFF	TGCGCCAGCAGCCCTTCAAGGGGAGGTGAAAAACTGTTTTTT	many	TRBV5-1	TRBJ1-4	-
CASGGREKLFF	TGTGCCAGCGGCGGGAGGGAAAAACTGTTTTTT	few	TRBV12-3/TRBV12-4	TRBJ1-4	-
CSATRRPFNEAFF	TGCAGTGCCACCCGGAGGCCCTTCAATGAAGCTTTCTTT	many	TRBV20-1	TRBJ1-1	-
CASSLRRRQETQYF	TGTGCCAGCAGTTTACGGCGGCGCCAAGAGACCCAGTACTTC	many	TRBV12-3/TRBV12-4	TRBJ2-5	-
CANRGQQDGYTF	TGTGCCAACCGAGGACAGCAGGATGGCTACACCTTC	many	TRBV6-1	TRBJ1-2	-
CASSTLVRGAPYEQYF	TGTGCCAGCAGTACCCTAGTTAGAGGGGCCCCCTACGAGCAGTACTTC	many	TRBV28	TRBJ2-7	-
CASSVAGDTQYF	TGTGCCAGCAGCGTAGCCGGAGATACGCAGTATTTT	many	TRBV9	TRBJ2-3	-
CASSPSGYEQYF	TGTGCCAGCAGCCCCTCGGGCTACGAGCAGTACTTC	many	TRBV7-9	TRBJ2-7	-
CASSIVRGGYNEQFF	TGTGCCAGTAGTATTGTTCGCGGGGGTTACAATGAGCAGTTCTTC	-	TRBV19	TRBJ2-1	TRBD2
CASSFFRGAKGGYTF	TGTGCCAGCAGCTTCTTTCGGGGGGCGAAGGGTGGCTACACCTTC	-	TRBV5-5	TRBJ1-2	-
CASSEGYSNQPQHF	TGTGCCAGCAGTGAAGGATATAGCAATCAGCCCCAGCATTTT	many	TRBV6-1	TRBJ1-5	-
CATDRAPGNTIYF	TGTGCCACCGACAGAGCACCTGGAAACACCATATATTTT	many	TRBV6-1	TRBJ1-3	-
CASSPLRDRGFETQYF	TGTGCCAGCAGTCCCCTCCGGGACAGGGGGTTTGAGACCCAGTACTTC	many	TRBV7-2	TRBJ2-5	TRBD1
CASSPDQNTGELFF	TGTGCCAGCAGCCCGGACCAGAACACCGGGGAGCTGTTTTTT	many	TRBV13	TRBJ2-2	-
CASSYSAPWQLQETQYF	TGTGCCAGCAGTTACTCGGCCCCGTGGCAGTTACAAGAGACCCAGTACTTC	many	TRBV6-6	TRBJ2-5	-
CSATTGAVRGYTF	TGCAGTGCAACGACAGGGGCGGTGCGAGGCTACACCTTC	many	TRBV20-1	TRBJ1-2	TRBD1
CASSYSWTGAPESANYGYTF	TGTGCCAGCAGTTACTCATGGACAGGGGCTCCTGAGTCTGCTAACTATGGCTACACCTTC	few	TRBV6-5	TRBJ1-2	TRBD1
CASSLFPGREAFF	TGTGCCAGCAGCTTGTTCCCCGGCAGGGAAGCTTTCTTT	many	TRBV5-8	TRBJ1-1	-
CASSLAPSGGQETQYF	TGCGCCAGCAGCTTGGCGCCTAGCGGGGGACAAGAGACCCAGTACTTC	many	TRBV5-1	TRBJ2-5	TRBD2
CASSVAGTLSYEQYF	TGTGCCAGCAGTGTTGCCGGGACACTCTCCTACGAGCAGTACTTC	many	TRBV28	TRBJ2-7	-
CASSSQVETQYF	TGCGCCAGCAGCTCCCAAGTGGAGACCCAGTACTTC	-	TRBV5-1	TRBJ2-5	-
CASSSRTVRNEQFF	TGTGCCAGCAGCTCAAGGACAGTGAGGAATGAGCAGTTCTTC	once	TRBV12-3/TRBV12-4	TRBJ2-1	-
CASSQTGAKDTQYF	TGTGCCAGCAGCCAGACAGGCGCTAAGGATACGCAGTATTTT	many	TRBV28	TRBJ2-3	-
CASSSGQGRAGELFF	TGCGCCAGCAGCAGCGGACAGGGACGGGCCGGGGAGCTGTTTTTT	many	TRBV5-1	TRBJ2-2	TRBD1
CASSRLGLRDTSNYGYTF	TGTGCCAGCAGTCGTTTGGGACTCCGGGACACTTCTAACTATGGCTACACCTTC	many	TRBV28	TRBJ1-2	-
CASSLRARAKGAQYF	TGTGCCAGCAGCTTACGGGCTAGGGCCAAAGGGGCCCAGTACTTC	many	TRBV7-2	TRBJ2-5	-
CASSGGGGGANVLTF	TGTGCCAGCTCAGGGGGCGGGGGTGGGGCCAACGTCCTGACTTTC	few	TRBV6-2/TRBV6-3	TRBJ2-6	-
CASNGDRAGNQPQHF	TGTGCCAGCAACGGAGACAGGGCGGGCAATCAGCCCCAGCATTTT	many	TRBV2	TRBJ1-5	TRBD1
CASGERLYEQYF	TGTGCCAGCGGCGAGCGGCTATACGAGCAGTACTTC	many	TRBV28	TRBJ2-7	-
CASREDRDYGYTF	TGTGCCAGCAGGGAGGACAGGGACTATGGCTACACCTTC	many	TRBV2	TRBJ1-2	TRBD1
CASSPGQGIGGYTF	TGTGCCAGCAGTCCGGGACAGGGAATCGGTGGCTACACCTTC	many	TRBV12-3/TRBV12-4	TRBJ1-2	TRBD1
CASSAALTGDAFF	TGTGCCAGTAGTGCAGCTTTAACGGGGGACGCTTTCTTT	many	TRBV19	TRBJ1-1	-
CSVQASGGEKLFF	TGCAGCGTTCAGGCCTCCGGTGGTGAAAAACTGTTTTTT	many	TRBV29-1	TRBJ1-4	-
CATSDHGQGAVEQFF	TGTGCCACCAGTGACCACGGACAGGGGGCTGTTGAGCAGTTCTTC	many	TRBV24-1	TRBJ2-1	TRBD1
CASKGASNTGELFF	TGTGCCAGCAAGGGGGCTTCTAACACCGGGGAGCTGTTTTTT	few	TRBV6-1	TRBJ2-2	TRBD1
CASSPPGGRAYEQYF	TGTGCCAGCTCACCTCCAGGAGGCAGAGCCTACGAGCAGTACTTC	-	TRBV18	TRBJ2-7	-
CASSQDTGGPDTQYF	TGTGCCAGCAGCCAAGATACGGGGGGGCCAGATACGCAGTATTTT	many	TRBV4-2	TRBJ2-3	TRBD2
CAWSVRNVDKAGTEAFF	TGTGCCTGGAGTGTACGTAACGTTGACAAGGCCGGAACTGAAGCTTTCTTT	many	TRBV30	TRBJ1-1	-
CASSPTGSIDEQFF	TGTGCCAGTAGTCCCACAGGGTCCATCGATGAGCAGTTCTTC	many	TRBV19	TRBJ2-1	-
CSARDLGRGYGYTF	TGCAGTGCTAGAGATTTGGGCAGGGGGTACGGCTACACCTTC	many	TRBV20-1	TRBJ1-2	TRBD1
CATSDGGTDYNEQFF	TGTGCCACCAGTGATGGAGGGACAGACTACAATGAGCAGTTCTTC	many	TRBV24-1	TRBJ2-1	-
CASSQDLNQFF	TGTGCCAGCAGCCAAGACTTAAATCAGTTCTTC	many	TRBV14	TRBJ2-1	-
CVSSLALLAGSNTGELFF	TGTGTCAGCAGCTTGGCCCTATTAGCGGGGTCGAACACCGGGGAGCTGTTTTTT	few	TRBV5-6	TRBJ2-2	TRBD2
CRAHLSRTYEQYF	TGCAGAGCTCACCTTAGCAGAACCTACGAGCAGTACTTC	many	TRBV20-1	TRBJ2-7	-
CSALTGAYNEQFF	TGCAGTGCGTTAACAGGAGCCTACAATGAGCAGTTCTTC	many	TRBV20-1	TRBJ2-1	-
CATSDLPLYSNYEQYF	TGTGCCACCAGTGATCTTCCCCTCTATAGCAACTACGAGCAGTACTTC	-	TRBV24-1	TRBJ2-7	-
CASTLTGHQETQYF	TGTGCCAGCACTCTGACGGGGCACCAAGAGACCCAGTACTTC	-	TRBV12-3/TRBV12-4	TRBJ2-5	-
CASSVIGGTQYF	TGTGCCAGCAGTGTAATCGGTGGTACGCAGTATTTT	many	TRBV6-1	TRBJ2-3	-
CASSLLGGRYEQYF	TGTGCCAGCAGTTTGTTGGGGGGCAGGTACGAGCAGTACTTC	many	TRBV12-3/TRBV12-4	TRBJ2-7	-